A selection of T cell receptor beta chains follows, all from one sample in a study of cytomegalovirus exposure and HLA in healthy donors. Sequencing was performed with immunoSEQ multiplex PCR; in TCRdb, only in-frame clones are kept and a portion is missing. The sample has just over 200,000 clones; approximately 78% are singletons. The sample was PBMCs. The receptors stem from a woman in her thirties or forties in good health and CMV-seronegative. CDR3s include the opening cysteine and the closing phenylalanine or tryptophan. A D gene is named only where the DNA matches it firmly. Only part of the rows carry a size: once, few, many, or a class if the clone is expanded.

V: TRBV7-8; D: TRBD1; J: TRBJ1-2; size: NA; CDR3: CASSSTGQRNHYGYTF; DNA: TGTGCCAGCAGCTCCACGGGACAGAGAAACCACTATGGCTACACCTTC
V: TRBV10-3; D: NA; J: TRBJ2-7; size: NA; CDR3: CAISERHAALGDEQYF; DNA: TGTGCCATCAGTGAGAGGCACGCGGCGTTAGGTGACGAGCAGTACTTC
V: TRBV5-5; D: NA; J: TRBJ2-3; size: NA; CDR3: CASTPEWAGSLADTQYF; DNA: TGTGCCAGCACCCCGGAGTGGGCGGGATCTCTTGCAGATACGCAGTATTTT
V: TRBV19; D: NA; J: TRBJ1-1; size: NA; CDR3: CASSPGRTEAFF; DNA: TGTGCCAGTAGTCCTGGGCGCACTGAAGCTTTCTTT
V: TRBV27; D: TRBD1; J: TRBJ2-5; size: NA; CDR3: CASSYPGQGGETQYF; DNA: TGTGCCAGCAGTTACCCGGGACAGGGCGGCGAGACCCAGTACTTC
V: TRBV7-2; D: NA; J: TRBJ2-7; size: NA; CDR3: CASSHTDGGVAQYF; DNA: TGTGCCAGCAGCCACACGGATGGAGGGGTGGCGCAGTACTTC
V: TRBV9; D: NA; J: TRBJ2-7; size: NA; CDR3: CASSVGTDNYEQYF; DNA: TGTGCCAGCAGCGTAGGGACAGACAATTACGAGCAGTACTTC
V: TRBV2; D: NA; J: TRBJ1-4; size: NA; CDR3: CASSETGRGEKLFF; DNA: TGTGCCAGCAGTGAGACGGGCAGGGGCGAAAAACTGTTTTTT
V: TRBV30; D: TRBD1; J: TRBJ2-7; size: few; CDR3: CAWSVGGTGNHEQYF; DNA: TGTGCCTGGAGTGTAGGGGGGACAGGGAACCACGAGCAGTACTTC
V: TRBV2; D: NA; J: TRBJ1-5; size: NA; CDR3: CASSDAGFQPQHF; DNA: TGTGCCAGCAGTGATGCGGGATTTCAGCCCCAGCATTTT
V: TRBV5-1; D: TRBD2; J: TRBJ2-7; size: NA; CDR3: CASSSERELLSYEQYF; DNA: TGCGCCAGCAGCTCAGAGCGGGAGCTCCTCTCCTACGAGCAGTACTTC
V: TRBV5-1; D: TRBD1; J: TRBJ1-4; size: few; CDR3: CASSTTGAPNEKLFF; DNA: TGCGCCAGCAGCACGACAGGGGCCCCTAATGAAAAACTGTTTTTT
V: TRBV6-1; D: TRBD2; J: TRBJ2-3; size: few; CDR3: CASSPGLKTDTQYF; DNA: TGTGCCAGCAGTCCGGGACTAAAAACAGATACGCAGTATTTT
V: TRBV7-9; D: NA; J: TRBJ2-5; size: NA; CDR3: CASSSALLAGETQYF; DNA: TGTGCCAGCAGCTCCGCCCTCCTGGCGGGAGAGACCCAGTACTTC
V: TRBV7-3; D: TRBD1; J: TRBJ1-1; size: NA; CDR3: CASSPGTGGYTEAFF; DNA: TGTGCCAGCAGCCCCGGGACAGGGGGCTACACTGAAGCTTTCTTT
V: TRBV2; D: TRBD2; J: TRBJ2-5; size: once; CDR3: CASSVEGLAEETQYF; DNA: TGTGCCAGCAGTGTGGAAGGGCTAGCGGAAGAGACCCAGTACTTC
V: TRBV4-2; D: NA; J: TRBJ1-1; size: once; CDR3: CASSQVLENTEAFF; DNA: TGTGCCAGCAGCCAAGTCCTAGAGAACACTGAAGCTTTCTTT
V: TRBV10-2; D: NA; J: TRBJ2-5; size: NA; CDR3: CASSEVWGEETQYF; DNA: TGCGCCAGCAGTGAGGTGTGGGGGGAAGAGACCCAGTACTTC
V: TRBV7-2; D: TRBD2; J: TRBJ2-3; size: NA; CDR3: CASSLLGLAGDFTDTQYF; DNA: TGTGCCAGCAGCTTACTGGGACTAGCGGGGGACTTCACAGATACGCAGTATTTT
V: TRBV19; D: NA; J: TRBJ2-3; size: NA; CDR3: CASSNDWKSTDTQYF; DNA: TGTGCCAGTAGTAACGACTGGAAAAGCACAGATACGCAGTATTTT
V: TRBV27; D: NA; J: TRBJ2-3; size: NA; CDR3: CASSHRDSSTDTQYF; DNA: TGTGCCAGCAGTCATCGCGATTCTAGCACAGATACGCAGTATTTT
V: TRBV20-1; D: NA; J: TRBJ1-6; size: NA; CDR3: CSANEASPLHF; DNA: TGCAGTGCTAACGAAGCTTCACCCCTCCACTTT
V: TRBV5-1; D: NA; J: TRBJ1-1; size: NA; CDR3: CASSQGYQSAEAFF; DNA: TGCGCCAGCAGCCAGGGATATCAGAGCGCTGAAGCTTTCTTT
V: TRBV19; D: NA; J: TRBJ1-1; size: NA; CDR3: CASSTGQGRTEAFF; DNA: TGTGCCAGTAGTACCGGTCAGGGGCGGACTGAAGCTTTCTTT
V: TRBV7-2; D: TRBD1; J: TRBJ1-5; size: once; CDR3: CASSSQGAPGEPQHF; DNA: TGTGCCAGCAGCTCCCAGGGGGCTCCCGGTGAGCCCCAGCATTTT
V: TRBV5-6; D: TRBD1; J: TRBJ2-5; size: NA; CDR3: CASSSPRRQGPETQYF; DNA: TGTGCCAGCAGCTCACCCCGGCGACAGGGCCCAGAGACCCAGTACTTC
V: TRBV19; D: TRBD1; J: TRBJ2-7; size: NA; CDR3: CASSTTGGNEQYF; DNA: TGTGCCAGTAGTACCACAGGGGGTAACGAGCAGTACTTC
V: TRBV10-3; D: NA; J: TRBJ1-4; size: NA; CDR3: CAITAGEGEKLFF; DNA: TGTGCCATCACGGCTGGGGAGGGAGAAAAACTGTTTTTT
V: TRBV5-5; D: TRBD1; J: TRBJ1-2; size: NA; CDR3: CASRSTGGNYGYTF; DNA: TGTGCCAGCAGATCCACAGGGGGGAACTATGGCTACACCTTC
V: TRBV5-6; D: TRBD1; J: TRBJ1-4; size: NA; CDR3: CASSFGTGQELFF; DNA: TGTGCCAGCAGCTTCGGGACAGGACAAGAACTGTTTTTT
V: TRBV13; D: NA; J: TRBJ1-1; size: NA; CDR3: CASSLQGSSTEAFF; DNA: TGTGCCAGCAGCTTACAGGGGTCTAGCACTGAAGCTTTCTTT
V: TRBV7-2; D: NA; J: TRBJ2-5; size: NA; CDR3: CASSLSETQYF; DNA: TGTGCCAGCAGCTTATCTGAGACCCAGTACTTC
V: TRBV11-3; D: NA; J: TRBJ1-1; size: NA; CDR3: CASSLDSSREAFF; DNA: TGTGCCAGCAGCTTAGATTCCAGTCGAGAAGCTTTCTTT
V: TRBV7-2; D: NA; J: TRBJ2-3; size: NA; CDR3: CASRSITDTQYF; DNA: TGTGCCAGCAGGTCCATCACAGATACGCAGTATTTT
V: TRBV30; D: NA; J: TRBJ2-7; size: NA; CDR3: CALYRVYEQYF; DNA: TGTGCCCTTTACAGGGTCTACGAGCAGTACTTC
V: TRBV7-3; D: TRBD2; J: TRBJ2-7; size: NA; CDR3: CASSPWGGSLNEQYF; DNA: TGTGCCAGCAGCCCCTGGGGCGGGAGTCTGAACGAGCAGTACTTC
V: TRBV5-1; D: TRBD1; J: TRBJ1-2; size: NA; CDR3: CASSRDRVSSSGYTF; DNA: TGCGCCAGCAGCCGGGACAGGGTGTCGTCCAGTGGCTACACCTTC
V: TRBV30; D: NA; J: TRBJ2-1; size: once; CDR3: CAWSKQGLGNEQFF; DNA: TGTGCCTGGAGTAAACAGGGCCTAGGGAATGAGCAGTTCTTC
V: TRBV19; D: NA; J: TRBJ2-2; size: NA; CDR3: CASSILNGGELFF; DNA: TGTGCCAGTAGTATACTGAACGGCGGGGAGCTGTTTTTT
V: TRBV5-1; D: TRBD1; J: TRBJ1-1; size: NA; CDR3: CASSGTRGAGNTEAFF; DNA: TGCGCCAGCAGTGGGACCAGGGGGGCTGGAAACACTGAAGCTTTCTTT
V: TRBV27; D: NA; J: TRBJ1-5; size: once; CDR3: CASNPYSNSNQPQHF; DNA: TGTGCCAGCAACCCCTACAGCAATAGCAATCAGCCCCAGCATTTT
V: TRBV4-1; D: TRBD1; J: TRBJ2-3; size: few; CDR3: CASSRDRGQADTQYF; DNA: TGCGCCAGCAGTCGTGACCGAGGACAGGCAGATACGCAGTATTTT
V: TRBV27; D: TRBD2; J: TRBJ2-7; size: NA; CDR3: CASSHREASSYEQYF; DNA: TGTGCCAGCAGCCACCGGGAGGCCAGCTCCTACGAGCAGTACTTC
V: TRBV9; D: NA; J: TRBJ2-1; size: few; CDR3: CASSVGINREWVNEQFF; DNA: TGTGCCAGCAGCGTAGGGATCAATCGGGAGTGGGTCAATGAGCAGTTCTTC
V: TRBV6-1; D: NA; J: TRBJ2-7; size: NA; CDR3: CASSEGALYEQYF; DNA: TGTGCCAGCAGTGAAGGGGCACTGTACGAGCAGTACTTC
V: TRBV7-2; D: TRBD2; J: TRBJ2-7; size: NA; CDR3: CASRQTSGNTYEQYF; DNA: TGTGCCAGCAGACAGACTAGCGGGAACACCTACGAGCAGTACTTC
V: TRBV5-1; D: NA; J: TRBJ2-7; size: NA; CDR3: CASSLEERAYEQYF; DNA: TGCGCCAGCAGCTTGGAGGAGCGGGCCTACGAGCAGTACTTC
V: TRBV19; D: TRBD1; J: TRBJ1-4; size: NA; CDR3: CASSQGAANEKLFF; DNA: TGTGCCAGTAGCCAGGGGGCAGCTAATGAAAAACTGTTTTTT
V: TRBV7-9; D: NA; J: TRBJ2-7; size: NA; CDR3: CASSSFRGTPDEQYF; DNA: TGTGCCAGCAGCTCGTTCAGGGGAACCCCTGACGAGCAGTACTTC
V: TRBV9; D: TRBD2; J: TRBJ2-1; size: few; CDR3: CASSVAASGGNEQFF; DNA: TGTGCCAGCAGCGTAGCGGCTAGCGGTGGAAATGAGCAGTTCTTC
V: TRBV6-5; D: TRBD1; J: TRBJ2-7; size: NA; CDR3: CASSLDRGSEQYF; DNA: TGTGCCAGCAGCCTGGACAGGGGGTCAGAGCAGTACTTC
V: TRBV6-6; D: NA; J: TRBJ2-7; size: NA; CDR3: CASSSRPAYEQYF; DNA: TGTGCCAGCAGTTCTCGTCCAGCCTACGAGCAGTACTTC
V: TRBV28; D: NA; J: TRBJ2-7; size: NA; CDR3: CASSHRPEALEQYF; DNA: TGTGCCAGCAGTCATAGACCGGAGGCCCTCGAGCAGTACTTC